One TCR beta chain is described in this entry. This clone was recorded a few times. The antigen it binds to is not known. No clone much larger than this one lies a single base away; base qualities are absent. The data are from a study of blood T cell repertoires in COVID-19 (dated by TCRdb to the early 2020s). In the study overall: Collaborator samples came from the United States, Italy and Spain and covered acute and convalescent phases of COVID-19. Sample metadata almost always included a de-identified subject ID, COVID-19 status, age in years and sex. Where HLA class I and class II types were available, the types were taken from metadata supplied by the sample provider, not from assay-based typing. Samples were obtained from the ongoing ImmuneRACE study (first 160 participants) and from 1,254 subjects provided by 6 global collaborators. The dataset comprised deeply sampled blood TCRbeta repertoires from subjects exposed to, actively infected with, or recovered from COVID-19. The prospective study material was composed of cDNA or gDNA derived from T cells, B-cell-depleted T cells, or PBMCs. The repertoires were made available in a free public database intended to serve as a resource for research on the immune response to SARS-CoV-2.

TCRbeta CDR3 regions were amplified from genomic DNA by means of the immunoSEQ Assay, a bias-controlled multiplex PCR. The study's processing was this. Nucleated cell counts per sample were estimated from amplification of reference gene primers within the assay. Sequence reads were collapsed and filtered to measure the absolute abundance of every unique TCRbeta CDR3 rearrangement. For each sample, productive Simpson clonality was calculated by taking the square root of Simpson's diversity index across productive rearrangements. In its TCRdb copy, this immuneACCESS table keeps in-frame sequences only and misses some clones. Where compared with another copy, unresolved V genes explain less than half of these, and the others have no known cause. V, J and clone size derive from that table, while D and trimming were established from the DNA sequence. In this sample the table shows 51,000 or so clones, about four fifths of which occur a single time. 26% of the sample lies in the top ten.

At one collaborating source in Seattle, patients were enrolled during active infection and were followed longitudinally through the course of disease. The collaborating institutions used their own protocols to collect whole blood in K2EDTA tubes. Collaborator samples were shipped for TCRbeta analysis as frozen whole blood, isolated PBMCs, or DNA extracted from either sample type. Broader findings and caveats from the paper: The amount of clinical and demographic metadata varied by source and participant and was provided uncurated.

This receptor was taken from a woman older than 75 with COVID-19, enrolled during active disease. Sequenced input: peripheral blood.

The CDR3 reads as follows: CAWSRGATSYEQYF. The DNA is as follows: TGTGCCTGGAGCCGCGGAGCAACCTCCTACGAGCAGTACTTC. The V gene is TRBV30 and the J gene is TRBJ2-7, with an unclear D gene assignment. From a lookup of the germline V gene (reference sequence), CDR1 and CDR2 are GTSNPN and SVGIG. V gives up 3 bases and J gives up 0 bases, and the segment between their germline ends measures 12 bases. Including the terminal cysteine and phenylalanine, the CDR3 comprises 14 residues. Only CDR3 DNA is held: 42 bases, read in frame from base 1.